These 31 T cell receptor beta chains were sequenced from one sample in a study of CD8+ T cells in alopecia areata. Sequencing relied on a cDNA template that was reverse transcribed from extracted RNA. Data came from immunoSEQ multiplex PCR; TCRdb stores just in-frame clones and leaves some out. The data hold more than 150,000 clones, with over 50% observed a single time. The material sequenced was CD4+ T cells sorted from blood, taken at week 0. The receptors shown here come from a human donor with alopecia areata.

V and J are TRBV13 and TRBJ2-3; D is unclear. This CDR3 is built from 13 residues. Germline V gives CDR1 PRHDT, CDR2 FYEKMQ (reference sequence). Trimming left V 2 bases short and J 5 bases short, with 8 bases between. The CDR3 region is CASSLRPRDTQYF. CDR3 in DNA: TGTGCCAGCAGCTTACGGCCTCGAGATACGCAGTATTTT.

The sample holds one count of this clone. The chain is built from TRBV7-2 and TRBJ1-6; 7 positions match TRBD1. The CDR3 is 15 residues long. With 3 bases clipped from V and 9 bases from J, the junction kept 8 bases outside the gene matches. Germline loops: CDR1 SGHTA, CDR2 FQGNSA. The CDR3 loop is CASSFVGTVGSPLHF. The CDR3 nucleotides are TGTGCCAGCAGCTTCGTCGGGACAGTTGGTTCACCCCTCCACTTT. Filled out from reference TRBV7-2 and TRBJ1-6, the complete variable domain reads GAGVSQSPSNKVTEKGKDVELRCDPISGHTALYWYRQSLGQGLEFLIYFQGNSAPDKSGLPSDRFSAERTGGSVSTLTIQRTQQEDSAVYLCASSFVGTVGSPLHFGNGTRLTVT.

This chain joins TRBV28 and TRBJ2-3, with TRBD2 matching over 10 bases. The trim removed 5 bases at V and 6 bases at J, leaving 8 bases unmatched. This CDR3 has 15 residues. CDR1 is MDHEN and CDR2 is SYDVKM in the germline V gene. CDR3 sequence reads: CASSTAGGQGDTQYF. The CDR3 nucleotides read TGTGCCAGCAGTACAGCGGGGGGGCAAGGGGATACGCAGTATTTT.

This clone appeared a few times. The chain recombines TRBV18 with TRBJ2-7; D remains ambiguous. Trimming stripped 3 bases from V and 5 bases from J, with 5 bases between. The germline V gene encodes CDR1 KGHSH and CDR2 LQKENI. This CDR3 spans 11 amino acids. The CDR3 loop is CASSPRDEQYF. DNA of the CDR3: TGTGCCAGCTCACCGAGAGACGAGCAGTACTTC.

The V and J genes are TRBV6-1 and TRBJ1-5, with D perhaps matching TRBD1 (6 bases). Trimming took off 8 bases at V and 5 bases at J, with 19 bases between the two ends. In germline, CDR1 is MNHNS, CDR2 SASEGT. This CDR3 contains 15 residues. Here the CDR3 reads CASGDTGLGYQPQHF. CDR3 coding DNA: TGTGCCAGCGGGGACACGGGCTTAGGTTATCAGCCCCAGCATTTT.

This clone was seen a handful of times. Other nucleotide sequences in the sample specify the same CDR3. The gene calls are TRBV5-1 and TRBJ2-7; D gene ambiguous. The CDR3 totals 13 residues. V gave up 0 bases and J gave up 2 bases, with 6 bases separating them. The V gene's germline CDR1 is SGHRS and CDR2 YFSETQ. The CDR3 DNA reads as TGCGCCAGCAGCTTGGATACAGCCTACGAGCAGTACTTC. Translating gives CASSLDTAYEQYF.

This clone was recorded at least ten times. The same CDR3 arises from other DNA sequences in this sample as well. This sequence joins TRBV7-8 and TRBJ1-6; D unresolved. Trimming removed 1 base from V and 12 bases from J, with 4 bases in between. CDR3 length: 11 amino acids. Looked up from germline, CDR1 is SGHVS and CDR2 is FQNEAQ. The CDR3 loop is CASSLGEPLHF. CDR3 nucleotides: TGTGCCAGCAGCTTAGGTGAACCCCTCCACTTT.

The chain employs TRBV29-1 and TRBJ1-5; 8 bases line up with TRBD1. The trim removed 6 bases at V and 7 bases at J, leaving 8 bases unmatched. Per the germline V gene, CDR1 is SQVTM and CDR2 is ANQGSEA. The CDR3 is made up of 13 amino acids. The CDR3 spells CSVAQGAGQPQHF. CDR3 sequence (DNA): TGCAGCGTCGCTCAGGGGGCAGGACAGCCCCAGCATTTT. Full variable domain (outside the CDR3, taken from reference TRBV29-1 and TRBJ1-5): SAVISQKPSRDICQRGTSLTIQCQVDSQVTMMFWYRQQPGQSLTLIATANQGSEATYESGFVIDKFPISRPNLTFSTLTVSNMSPEDSSIYLCSVAQGAGQPQHFGDGTRLSIL.

The genes are TRBV13 and TRBJ2-6; D is uncertain. Germline lookup yields CDR1 PRHDT and CDR2 FYEKMQ (reference sequence). V shed 6 bases and J shed 3 bases, with 9 bases lying between them. CDR3 length equals 14 residues. The CDR3 here is CASRVLGGANVLTF. In DNA form, the CDR3 reads TGTGCCAGCAGAGTCCTCGGTGGGGCCAACGTCCTGACTTTC.

The chain is built from TRBV6-5 and TRBJ2-1; D ambiguous. The germline V and J ends were trimmed by 5 bases and 9 bases, with 11 bases remaining between them. There are 12 residues in the CDR3. Per the germline V gene, CDR1 is MNHEY and CDR2 is SVGAGI. In DNA form, the CDR3 reads TGTGCCAGCAGTCAACGGAATGGTGAGCAGTTCTTC. Protein sequence: CASSQRNGEQFF.

This chain joins TRBV4-1 and TRBJ2-5; TRBD1 agrees at 11 bases. From germline, CDR1 is MGHRA and CDR2 YSYEKL. The ends lost 3 bases at V and 7 bases at J; junction bases unmatched: 13. CDR3 length: 17 amino acids. The CDR3 sequence is CASSQPPGTGGGGTQYF. Written as DNA, the CDR3 is TGCGCCAGCAGCCAGCCCCCCGGGACAGGGGGAGGCGGGACCCAGTACTTC.

As to this clone: Other nucleotide sequences in the sample specify the same CDR3. The rearrangement joins TRBV9 to TRBJ2-5, with D hard to call. The V end was cut by 1 base, the J end by 4 bases, with 11 bases between. The germline V gene encodes CDR1 SGDLS and CDR2 YYNGEE. This CDR3 comprises 14 residues. DNA for the CDR3: TGTGCCAGCAGCGTAAGGGATCGCGGAGAGACCCAGTACTTC. Translated, it gives CASSVRDRGETQYF. The variable domain in full, completed from reference TRBV9 and TRBJ2-5, reads DSGVTQTPKHLITATGQRVTLRCSPRSGDLSVYWYQQSLDQGLQFLIQYYNGEERAKGNILERFSAQQFPDLHSELNLSSLELGDSALYFCASSVRDRGETQYFGPGTRLLVL.

The chain is built from TRBV29-1 and TRBJ2-5; TRBD1 might be the D (6 bases). V dropped 7 bases and J dropped 4 bases, with 10 bases sitting between them. Germline loops: CDR1 SQVTM, CDR2 ANQGSEA. The CDR3 loop spans 11 amino acids. CDR3 sequence: CSALRGETQYF. The CDR3 region has the DNA TGCAGCGCCCTCAGGGGAGAGACCCAGTACTTC.

The chain uses TRBV6-6 and TRBJ1-2, with TRBD1 as a possible D gene (5 bases). The germline CDR1 and CDR2 sequences are MNHNY and SVGAGI (reference sequence). The CDR3 is 13 residues long. With 5 bases removed from V and 8 bases from J, the gap between germline ends came to 15 bases. CDR3 coding DNA: TGTGCCAGCAGTCGGGACCCGTCCATCGGCTACACCTTC. Translating it yields CASSRDPSIGYTF.

The chain recombines TRBV6-1 with TRBJ1-1; D ambiguous. The V end was cut by 2 bases, the J end by 2 bases, with 6 bases between. The CDR3 runs to 13 residues. The germline CDR1 and CDR2 sequences are MNHNS and SASEGT. For the CDR3, the DNA is TGTGCCAGCAGTGAATTGGGTAACACTGAAGCTTTCTTT. Translating gives CASSELGNTEAFF.

This chain links TRBV30 with TRBJ1-2; D is unclear. V dropped 0 bases and J dropped 6 bases, with 8 bases sitting between them. The V gene's germline CDR1 is GTSNPN and CDR2 SVGIG (reference sequence). CDR3 length equals 12 residues. The CDR3 is CAWSVRGNGYTF. The CDR3, as DNA: TGTGCCTGGAGTGTACGAGGGAATGGCTACACCTTC.

About this clone: The same CDR3 arises from other DNA sequences in this sample as well. The genes are TRBV9 and TRBJ1-2, with TRBD1 as a possible D gene (5 bases). The CDR3 has 14 residues. The germline gives CDR1 SGDLS, CDR2 YYNGEE. V dropped 0 bases and J dropped 5 bases, with 11 bases sitting between them. The CDR3: CASSVATGGYGYTF. The CDR3 DNA sequence: TGTGCCAGCAGCGTAGCTACGGGGGGGTATGGCTACACCTTC.

V usage is TRBV6-1 and J usage is TRBJ2-3; D gene ambiguous. Between the trimmed V and J ends, which lost 3 bases and 1 base, there was a span of 5 bases. The CDR3 loop spans 13 amino acids. Germline CDR1 and CDR2: MNHNS and SASEGT. CDR3 sequence (DNA): TGTGCCAGCAGTGAGCAGGGCACAGATACGCAGTATTTT. Its protein product is CASSEQGTDTQYF.

The genes are TRBV19 and TRBJ1-2; D is possibly TRBD1 (5 bases). This CDR3 region has 13 residues. Trimming stripped 7 bases from V and 0 bases from J, with 9 bases between. Germline-derived CDR1 and CDR2 are LNHDA and SQIVND (reference sequence). CDR3 DNA: TGTGCCAGTATTGACAGATCTAACTATGGCTACACCTTC. Its translation is CASIDRSNYGYTF.

This clone was detected a few times. The rearrangement uses TRBV6-1 and TRBJ2-1; TRBD1 matches 8 bases. From germline, CDR1 is MNHNS and CDR2 SASEGT. V shed 2 bases, J shed 7 bases, and the junction held 13 bases outside the gene matches. This CDR3 spans 17 amino acids. The chain's CDR3 is CASSERTGPITGNEQFF. For the CDR3, the DNA is TGTGCCAGCAGTGAACGGACAGGGCCGATAACGGGGAATGAGCAGTTCTTC.

This clone turned up a few times. The chain uses TRBV29-1 and TRBJ2-3; a weak D match, TRBD1 (5 bases). Per germline, CDR1 SQVTM and CDR2 ANQGSEA. V lost 7 bases and J lost 2, with 10 bases in between. There are 12 residues in the CDR3. The CDR3 is CSGSGPTDTQYF. Here the CDR3 DNA reads TGCAGCGGGTCAGGGCCCACAGATACGCAGTATTTT.

The CDR3 DNA reads as TGTGCCAGCAGTCTGTCCAGCACTGAAGCTTTCTTT. Translated: CASSLSSTEAFF. V gene TRBV7-9 combines with J gene TRBJ1-1, with D unresolved. Germline V gene data show CDR1 as SEHNR and CDR2 as FQNEAQ (reference sequence). V was shortened by 6 bases and J by 4 bases, with 9 bases between the two germline ends. The CDR3 runs 12 residues.

This clone was seen once. The V call is TRBV6-5, the J call TRBJ2-7; TRBD1 aligns across 11 bases. Germline trimming cut 6 bases from V and 7 bases from J; bases unmatched to any gene: 8. CDR1 is MNHEY, CDR2 SVGAGI, per germline. This CDR3 is 14 amino acids long. The CDR3 DNA is TGTGCCAGCAGCTCTGGGACAGGGGGACGGGAGCAGTACTTC. It codes for CASSSGTGGREQYF.

The chain combines TRBV5-4 with TRBJ2-3, with TRBD1 as a possible D gene (5 bases). Germline lookup yields CDR1 SGHNT and CDR2 YYREEE (reference sequence). V lost 2 bases and J lost 0, with 7 bases in between. CDR3 length: 14 residues. In DNA form, the CDR3 reads TGTGCCAGCAGCTTCGACAGAAGCACAGATACGCAGTATTTT. Amino acids: CASSFDRSTDTQYF.

The chain has TRBV13 and TRBJ2-7, with 7 bases identical to TRBD1. Germline V lookup: CDR1 PRHDT, CDR2 FYEKMQ (reference sequence). The CDR3 length is 13 residues. The V segment lost 7 bases and the J segment 2 bases; nucleotides outside the gene matches: 5. The CDR3, as DNA: TGTGCCAGCACGGTACAGGGGACCTACGAGCAGTACTTC. Its translation is CASTVQGTYEQYF.

In the case of this clone: This same CDR3 is encoded by further DNA sequences in the sample. The CDR3 spells CASSFQGNTEAFF. The DNA of the CDR3 is TGTGCCAGCAGCTTCCAGGGGAACACTGAAGCTTTCTTT. The chain recombines TRBV7-3 with TRBJ1-1; D may be TRBD1 (5 bases). Looked up from germline, CDR1 is SGHTA and CDR2 is FQGTGA. The CDR3 length is 13 residues. Trimming removed 3 bases at V and 1 base at J, with 6 bases between. Using reference TRBV7-3 and TRBJ1-1 for the parts outside the CDR3, the full variable domain is GAGVSQTPSNKVTEKGKYVELRCDPISGHTALYWYRQSLGQGPEFLIYFQGTGAADDSGLPNDRFFAVRPEGSVSTLKIQRTERGDSAVYLCASSFQGNTEAFFGQGTRLTVV.

This clone was picked up a small number of times. This rearrangement joins TRBV2 to TRBJ1-2; no firm D call. The CDR3 extends over 13 amino acids. From germline, CDR1 is SNHLY and CDR2 FYNNEI. V gave up 7 bases and J gave up 4 bases, with 13 bases separating them. The CDR3 loop reads CASNLESRYGYTF. The CDR3 DNA is TGTGCCAGCAACTTGGAGAGTCGCTATGGCTACACCTTC.

The chain links TRBV13 to TRBJ2-1; D not resolved. Germline V lookup: CDR1 PRHDT, CDR2 FYEKMQ (reference sequence). The length of the CDR3 is 17 residues. V lost 0 bases to trimming and J lost 1 base, with 13 bases between them. CDR3 region: CASSLGLKRYSYNEQFF. The DNA for the CDR3 is TGTGCCAGCAGCTTAGGCCTAAAGAGATATTCCTACAATGAGCAGTTCTTC.

The chain links TRBV7-3 to TRBJ2-5; D unresolved. Germline CDR1 is SGHTA and CDR2 is FQGTGA. This CDR3 spans 13 amino acids. V lost 2 bases and J lost 2, with 6 bases in between. In DNA form, the CDR3 reads TGTGCCAGCAGCTTAGGGCAGCAAGAGACCCAGTACTTC. Amino acids: CASSLGQQETQYF. The variable domain in full, completed from reference TRBV7-3 and TRBJ2-5, reads GAGVSQTPSNKVTEKGKYVELRCDPISGHTALYWYRQSLGQGPEFLIYFQGTGAADDSGLPNDRFFAVRPEGSVSTLKIQRTERGDSAVYLCASSLGQQETQYFGPGTRLLVL.

The chain carries TRBV25-1 and TRBJ2-3; D may match TRBD1 or TRBD2 (6 bases each). V lost 7 bases, J lost 1 base, and 18 bases lay in between. The CDR3 totals 16 residues. Germline V lookup: CDR1 MGHDK, CDR2 SYGVNS. The CDR3 nucleotides read TGTGCCAGCACCCGAGACGGGGGCCTTGGCACAGATACGCAGTATTTT. This encodes CASTRDGGLGTDTQYF.

The V call is TRBV27, the J call TRBJ2-3; TRBD2 matches at 9 bases. The CDR3 extends over 16 amino acids. Trimming at V came to 6 bases and at J to 7 bases, leaving 14 bases not matched to a gene. Germline V gene sequence: CDR1 MNHEY, CDR2 SMNVEV (reference sequence). For the CDR3, the DNA is TGTGCCAGCAGACCGCCGGGACTAGCACCCTACCATACGCAGTATTTT. This translates into CASRPPGLAPYHTQYF.